Each of the 22 T cell receptor beta chains below was sequenced from the same sample in a study of blood T cell repertoires in COVID-19. Clones were read by immunoSEQ multiplex PCR, and TCRdb kept only the in-frame ones, dropping some. The sample contains a few hundred thousand clones, about 85% of which appear only once. Sequencing was carried out using peripheral blood. These TCRs come from a man aged 18-30 years with active or convalescent COVID-19.

This clone was recorded at least ten times. The chain links TRBV24-1 to TRBJ2-6; TRBD1 is a possible D gene (7 bases). Germline CDR1 reads KGHDR; CDR2 reads SFDVKD. This CDR3 is 18 amino acids long. V dropped 4 bases and J dropped 0 bases, with 15 bases sitting between them. The CDR3 DNA follows: TGTGCCACCAGTGACCCGAGCAGGGGGGCCTCTGGGGCCAACGTCCTGACTTTC. It yields the protein CATSDPSRGASGANVLTF.

The CDR3 sequence is CASTSDRVSGNTIYF. For the CDR3, the DNA is TGTGCCAGCACCTCGGACAGGGTCTCTGGAAACACCATATATTTT. The chain couples TRBV2 to TRBJ1-3, with 8 bases matching TRBD1. This CDR3 is built from 15 residues. V lost 7 bases to trimming and J lost 0 bases; unmatched junction nucleotides: 5. Per the germline V gene, CDR1 is SNHLY and CDR2 is FYNNEI. Complete variable domain (other parts from reference TRBV2 and TRBJ1-3): EPEVTQTPSHQVTQMGQEVILRCVPISNHLYFYWYRQILGQKVEFLVSFYNNEISEKSEIFDDQFSVERPDGSNFTLKIRSTKLEDSAMYFCASTSDRVSGNTIYFGEGSWLTVV.

This clone was detected a few times. The chain has TRBV23-1 and TRBJ2-7; tentative D call: TRBD1 (6 bases). TRBV23-1 is an open reading frame, and its role is uncertain. CDR3 length: 17 amino acids. V shed 2 bases and J shed 3 bases, with 20 bases lying between them. The CDR3 protein is CASSQDKGHPLFYEQYF. In DNA, the CDR3 is TGCGCCAGCAGTCAAGACAAGGGACACCCGTTGTTCTACGAGCAGTACTTC.

This chain joins TRBV6-5 and TRBJ2-7, with TRBD2 matching 10 bases. With V trimmed by 6 bases and J by 4 bases, 6 bases remained unmatched. The CDR3 consists of 14 residues. In germline, CDR1 is MNHEY, CDR2 SVGAGI. The chain's CDR3 is CASRVAGGRYEQYF. The DNA of the CDR3 is TGTGCCAGCAGAGTAGCGGGGGGAAGGTACGAGCAGTACTTC.

The chain joins TRBV15 to TRBJ1-6, with D uncertain. Germline lookup yields CDR1 LNHNV and CDR2 YYDKDF (reference sequence). This CDR3 spans 15 amino acids. V gave up 5 bases and J gave up 3 bases, with 11 bases separating them. CDR3 protein: CATSVTRDYNSPLHF. DNA of the CDR3: TGTGCCACCAGCGTTACTCGGGACTATAATTCACCCCTCCACTTT.

This chain connects TRBV4-1 to TRBJ1-3; TRBD1 aligns across 9 bases. The V segment lost 8 bases and the J segment 1 base; nucleotides outside the gene matches: 0. Germline V CDR1 and CDR2: MGHRA, YSYEKL. The CDR3 loop spans 13 amino acids. CDR3 residues: CASGTGSGNTIYF. DNA for the CDR3: TGCGCCAGCGGGACAGGGTCTGGAAACACCATATATTTT.

The J gene is TRBJ2-3, the V gene TRBV10-3, with 8 bases identical to TRBD2. This CDR3 region has 19 residues. J was trimmed by 3 bases and V by 10 bases; bases with no gene match: 24. Germline V CDR1 and CDR2: ENHRY, SYGVKD. In DNA form, the CDR3 reads TGTGCCACCTCCTCCTCTGGTGGGGGTCGGGAGGGCCGTACAGATACGCAGTATTTT. Translated: CATSSSGGGREGRTDTQYF.

This chain connects TRBV29-1 to TRBJ1-3; the D gene is possibly TRBD1 (5 bases). CDR1 and CDR2 (germline): SQVTM, ANQGSEA. V shed 5 bases and J shed 4 bases, with 9 bases lying between them. The CDR3 covers 12 residues. The CDR3 DNA follows: TGCAGCGTTACAGGTTCAGGAAACACCATATATTTT. Translated: CSVTGSGNTIYF.

The rearrangement joins TRBV3-1 (or the pseudogene TRBV3-2) to TRBJ1-2, with D unclear. The CDR3 extends over 12 amino acids. Germline loops: CDR1 LGHDT, CDR2 YNNKEL (reference sequence). The V end was cut by 0 bases, the J end by 12 bases, with 11 bases between. CDR3 in amino acids: CASSQDWAHHTF. The DNA of the CDR3 is TGTGCCAGCAGCCAAGATTGGGCTCACCACACCTTC.

J is TRBJ1-2 and V is TRBV19; TRBD1 aligns across 11 bases. The CDR3 length is 15 residues. Germline trimming cut 5 bases from V and 3 bases from J; bases unmatched to any gene: 5. CDR1 and CDR2 from the germline V gene are LNHDA and SQIVND (reference sequence). Written as DNA, the CDR3 is TGTGCCAGTAGTCCCCGGGACAGGGGGGACTATGGCTACACCTTC. Translation gives CASSPRDRGDYGYTF.

This chain joins TRBV7-2 and TRBJ1-2, with 10 bases fitting TRBD1. The CDR3 loop spans 14 amino acids. Germline CDR1 and CDR2: SGHTA and FQGNSA. V shed 6 bases, J shed 5 bases, and the junction held 6 bases outside the gene matches. CDR3 protein: CASSRTGGGYGYTF. CDR3 sequence (DNA): TGTGCCAGCAGTAGGACAGGGGGTGGATATGGCTACACCTTC.

V usage is TRBV27 and J usage is TRBJ2-1; 14 bases fit TRBD2. The CDR3 contains 17 residues. Germline V lookup: CDR1 MNHEY, CDR2 SMNVEV (reference sequence). Unmatched junction bases numbered 8, after V lost 5 bases and J lost 5 bases. CDR3 in amino acids: CASSAGGGLAGDNEQFF. CDR3 nucleotides: TGTGCCAGCAGTGCTGGAGGGGGACTAGCGGGAGACAATGAGCAGTTCTTC.

The rearrangement joins TRBV2 to TRBJ2-2, with 8 bases identical to TRBD1. Germline V gene lookup returns CDR1 SNHLY and CDR2 FYNNEI. CDR3 length: 15 amino acids. V dropped 4 bases and J dropped 6; count of bases not matched to a gene: 7. CDR3 sequence reads: CASSVSTTGAGELFF. The CDR3 DNA reads TGTGCCAGCAGTGTCTCGACGACAGGGGCCGGGGAGCTGTTTTTT.

The chain carries TRBV6-5 and TRBJ2-7; TRBD1 matches at 8 bases. The V segment lost 4 bases and the J segment 4 bases; nucleotides outside the gene matches: 9. Germline assignment: CDR1 MNHEY and CDR2 SVGAGI. The length of the CDR3 is 15 residues. The CDR3 region is CASSSQRQGRYEQYF. The CDR3, as DNA: TGTGCCAGCAGTTCACAAAGACAGGGGAGGTACGAGCAGTACTTC.

This clone was seen just once. The chain joins TRBV4-1 to TRBJ1-2, with D maybe TRBD1 (5 bases). Germline V gives CDR1 MGHRA, CDR2 YSYEKL. This CDR3 is 16 amino acids long. Trimming removed 1 base at V and 1 base at J, with 13 bases between. The CDR3 DNA reads TGCGCCAGCAGCCAAGTACCCCAGGGTATTAACTATGGCTACACCTTC. This encodes CASSQVPQGINYGYTF.

The rearrangement links TRBV6-6 to TRBJ2-7; 7 bases line up with TRBD1. CDR3 size: 16 residues. Germline lookup yields CDR1 MNHNY and CDR2 SVGAGI (reference sequence). The V and J ends lost 6 bases and 3 bases, in that order; junction bases with no gene match: 14. CDR3 sequence reads: CASSSIPRQGHYEQYF. CDR3 in DNA: TGTGCCAGCAGCTCCATCCCCCGACAGGGCCACTACGAGCAGTACTTC.

The chain joins TRBV2 to TRBJ2-7; 8 nucleotides align to TRBD2. The CDR3 sequence is 14 residues long. The germline V gene has CDR1 SNHLY and CDR2 FYNNEI. The J segment lost 4 bases and the V segment lost 9 bases, leaving 11 bases of the junction unmatched. In DNA, the CDR3 is TGTGCCAGTCTACCGGGGGGGCTGAGTTACGAGCAGTACTTC. Amino acids: CASLPGGLSYEQYF.

The V gene is TRBV27, the J gene TRBJ1-5; tentatively, D is TRBD1 (6 bases). From germline, CDR1 is MNHEY and CDR2 SMNVEV (reference sequence). CDR3 length equals 15 residues. V was shortened by 0 bases and J by 4 bases, with 10 bases between the two germline ends. CDR3 amino acids: CASSLSQGRNQPQHF. The DNA of the CDR3 is TGTGCCAGCAGTTTATCGCAGGGGCGAAATCAGCCCCAGCATTTT.

The rearrangement uses TRBV6-2 or TRBV6-3 and TRBJ2-5, with 11 bases identical to TRBD2. The CDR3 spans 15 residues. Losses at the gene ends were 2 bases for V and 5 bases for J; bases not matched to a gene: 4. Germline V gene sequence: CDR1 MNHEY, CDR2 SVGEGT. In DNA form, the CDR3 reads TGTGCCAGCAGTTACACTAGCGGGGGACGGGAGACCCAGTACTTC. Its translation is CASSYTSGGRETQYF.

The chain uses TRBV5-1 and TRBJ1-1; D is possibly TRBD1 (5 bases). The V gene's germline CDR1 is SGHRS and CDR2 YFSETQ. The CDR3 extends over 15 amino acids. Trimming cost V 5 bases and J 3 bases, with 17 bases left between them. CDR3 sequence reads: CASSMGGGFYTEAFF. In nucleotides, the CDR3 is TGCGCCAGCAGTATGGGTGGGGGGTTTTACACTGAAGCTTTCTTT.

This rearrangement joins TRBV25-1 to TRBJ2-2; perhaps TRBD2 as D (5 bases). Germline values: CDR1 MGHDK, CDR2 SYGVNS. V was clipped by 6 bases and J by 8 bases, with 19 bases between them. The CDR3 has 15 residues. The chain's CDR3 is CASSDTTRALGELFF. The CDR3 coding sequence is TGTGCCAGCAGCGACACTACGCGGGCGTTGGGGGAGCTGTTTTTT. Full variable domain (remainder filled in from reference TRBV25-1 and TRBJ2-2): EADIYQTPRYLVIGTGKKITLECSQTMGHDKMYWYQQDPGMELHLIHYSYGVNSTEKGDLSSESTVSRIRTEHFPLTLESARPSHTSQYLCASSDTTRALGELFFGEGSRLTVL.

The chain recombines TRBV6-5 with TRBJ1-3, with 7 nucleotides matching TRBD1. The CDR3 loop spans 14 amino acids. The V gene's germline CDR1 is MNHEY and CDR2 SVGAGI. The V and J ends lost 6 bases and 2 bases, in that order; junction bases with no gene match: 4. Here the CDR3 DNA reads TGTGCCAGCAGCTCCGACAGGGCTGGAAACACCATATATTTT. Amino acids: CASSSDRAGNTIYF.